Presented here are 24 T cell receptor beta chains from one specimen sequenced in a study of shared clonotypes between healthy human individuals. Profiling relied on immunoSEQ multiplex PCR, and the TCRdb table lists in-frame clones only, not all of them. The table includes roughly 2,500,000 clones, under 95% detected once. The sample consisted of naive CD4+ T cells from PBMCs. Noted subset: CD45RA+ positively selected. These receptors were obtained from a man younger than 35 in good health. Some clones in this sample may be carry-over from other donors' samples.

The V and J genes are TRBV11-3 and TRBJ2-7; D remains ambiguous. CDR1 and CDR2 (germline): SGHNT, YENEEA. Trimming took off 5 bases at V and 2 bases at J, with 16 bases between the two ends. CDR3 size: 15 residues. CDR3 in amino acids: CASSEAFGGAYEQYF. CDR3 nucleotides: TGTGCCAGCAGCGAAGCTTTCGGCGGAGCCTACGAGCAGTACTTC.

The V and J genes are TRBV27 and TRBJ2-3; TRBD2 aligns across 9 bases. Trimming removed 2 bases from V and 3 bases from J; junction bases left unmatched: 3. This CDR3 has 15 residues. In germline, CDR1 is MNHEY, CDR2 SMNVEV (reference sequence). DNA of the CDR3: TGTGCCAGCAGTTTAGCGGGAGGGGGAACAGATACGCAGTATTTT. It yields the protein CASSLAGGGTDTQYF.

The chain combines TRBV7-3 with TRBJ2-6; TRBD1 agrees at 10 bases. The CDR3 loop spans 18 amino acids. The V gene's germline CDR1 is SGHTA and CDR2 FQGTGA. V shed 2 bases and J 2 bases; nucleotides not matched to a gene: 6. The CDR3 sequence: CASSLGGQGMAGANVLTF. As DNA, the CDR3 is TGTGCCAGCAGCTTAGGGGGACAGGGGATGGCTGGGGCCAACGTCCTGACTTTC.

Comments on this clone: Its ends do not fully match the called genes, so a read error is possible. The J gene is TRBJ2-7, the V gene TRBV28; D may be TRBD1 (5 bases). The CDR3 is made up of 15 amino acids. The germline gives CDR1 MDHEN, CDR2 SYDVKM. CDR3 coding DNA: TGTGCCAGCAGTTTAGTCAGGGAATCTTTCAACGAGCAGTGCTTC. Protein sequence: CASSLVRESFNEQCF.

V and J are TRBV28 and TRBJ2-7; 7 nucleotides match TRBD1. V dropped 4 bases and J dropped 3; count of bases not matched to a gene: 12. This CDR3 has 16 amino acids. Germline CDR1 MDHEN, CDR2 SYDVKM. The DNA of the CDR3 is TGTGCCAGCAGTTGGCTAACTGGACAGGCGCGCTACGAGCAGTACTTC. It encodes CASSWLTGQARYEQYF.

In this sample, this clone turned up once. The V call is TRBV4-2, the J call TRBJ2-1; 11 positions match TRBD1. The CDR3 is 18 amino acids. V was pared by 4 bases and J by 7 bases, with 15 bases of the junction left unmatched. The germline gives CDR1 LGHNA, CDR2 YNFKEQ. CDR3 DNA: TGTGCCAGCAGCCCAGGACAGGGGGCAAGGGGCTTAGGAAATGAGCAGTTCTTC. This encodes CASSPGQGARGLGNEQFF.

This sequence joins TRBV5-1 and TRBJ1-1; D ambiguous. Trimming left V 4 bases short and J 2 bases short, with 9 bases between. Germline CDR1 and CDR2: SGHRS and YFSETQ. CDR3 length: 13 residues. In DNA form, the CDR3 reads TGCGCCAGCAGCCCAACTCATAACACTGAAGCTTTCTTT. It yields the protein CASSPTHNTEAFF.

This clone was counted a single time. The V and J genes are TRBV2 and TRBJ1-5, with D possibly matching TRBD1 (6 bases). Trimming removed 7 bases from V and 4 bases from J, with 17 bases in between. The CDR3 sequence is 15 residues long. Germline values: CDR1 SNHLY, CDR2 FYNNEI. CDR3: CASMMGGTPNQPQHF. The CDR3 bases are TGTGCCAGCATGATGGGTGGGACACCTAATCAGCCCCAGCATTTT.

The CDR3 reads CASSSETGGEQFF. The CDR3, as DNA: TGTGCCAGCAGTTCCGAAACCGGGGGCGAGCAGTTCTTC. The rearrangement joins TRBV6-1 to TRBJ2-1; the D gene could be TRBD1 or TRBD2 (6 bases each). CDR1 MNHNS and CDR2 SASEGT come from the germline V gene. Deletions cut 5 bases from V and 10 bases from J, with 15 bases between. The CDR3 loop spans 13 amino acids.

The rearrangement links TRBV7-9 to TRBJ2-4, with D tentatively TRBD2 (5 bases). Deletions cut 5 bases from V and 8 bases from J, with 10 bases between. Per germline, CDR1 SEHNR and CDR2 FQNEAQ (reference sequence). The CDR3 runs to 12 residues. The chain's CDR3 is CASSPWGDIQYF. The CDR3 DNA sequence: TGTGCCAGCAGCCCATGGGGAGACATTCAGTACTTC.

CDR3 nucleotides: TGTGCCCCCCCGAGGGGTTACAATGAGCAGTTCTTC. The encoded protein is CAPPRGYNEQFF. This sequence joins TRBV21-1 and TRBJ2-1. TRBV21-1 is an annotated pseudogene. The CDR3 sequence is 12 residues long.

The gene calls are TRBV5-6 and TRBJ1-2; no clear D. CDR1 is SGHDT and CDR2 is YYEEEE in the germline V gene. The CDR3 is 12 amino acids. Trimming pared 1 base from V and 8 bases from J, leaving 9 bases between. As DNA, the CDR3 is TGTGCCAGCAGCTTGATTGATAGGGGCTACACCTTC. This encodes CASSLIDRGYTF.

This chain links TRBV19 with TRBJ2-1; D remains ambiguous. V lost 4 bases to trimming and J lost 0 bases, with 16 bases between them. This CDR3 spans 17 amino acids. From germline, CDR1 is LNHDA and CDR2 SQIVND (reference sequence). The CDR3 DNA follows: TGTGCCAGTAGTAACTGGATTGGGCCGAGCTCCTACAATGAGCAGTTCTTC. This translates into CASSNWIGPSSYNEQFF.

A word on this clone: The sample holds other DNA sequences that translate to the same CDR3. The rearrangement joins TRBV5-1 to TRBJ1-5; 7 bases agree with TRBD1. Germline V gene lookup returns CDR1 SGHRS and CDR2 YFSETQ. The CDR3 runs to 15 residues. J was trimmed by 0 bases and V by 4 bases; bases with no gene match: 4. CDR3: CASSPGTVSNQPQHF. The CDR3, as DNA: TGCGCCAGCAGCCCAGGGACAGTTAGCAATCAGCCCCAGCATTTT. The variable domain in full, completed from reference TRBV5-1 and TRBJ1-5, reads KAGVTQTPRYLIKTRGQQVTLSCSPISGHRSVSWYQQTPGQGLQFLFEYFSETQRNKGNFPGRFSGRQFSNSRSEMNVSTLELGDSALYLCASSPGTVSNQPQHFGDGTRLSIL.

The chain has TRBV5-8 and TRBJ1-2; D uncertain. CDR1 is SGHTS and CDR2 is YDEGEE in the germline V gene. The CDR3 length is 14 residues. Trimming left V 1 base short and J 7 bases short, with 14 bases between. CDR3 DNA: TGTGCCAGCAGCTTGTCTGGAGCGAGTATTGGCTACACCTTC. Translating it yields CASSLSGASIGYTF.

The chain combines TRBV29-1 with TRBJ1-1; D perhaps matches TRBD1 (5 bases). The CDR3 runs 14 residues. Looked up from germline, CDR1 is SQVTM and CDR2 is ANQGSEA. Deletions cut 5 bases from V and 1 base from J, with 14 bases between. For the CDR3, the DNA is TGCAGCGTTTCCTACAGGTTGGGGAACACTGAAGCTTTCTTT. Amino acid sequence: CSVSYRLGNTEAFF. Variable domain in full (rest from reference TRBV29-1 and TRBJ1-1): SAVISQKPSRDICQRGTSLTIQCQVDSQVTMMFWYRQQPGQSLTLIATANQGSEATYESGFVIDKFPISRPNLTFSTLTVSNMSPEDSSIYLCSVSYRLGNTEAFFGQGTRLTVV.

As concerns this clone: The same CDR3 also results from other DNA sequences found in this sample. The J gene is TRBJ1-4, the V gene TRBV5-1; D is ambiguous. V was cut by 5 bases and J by 7 bases, with 12 bases left in between. In germline, CDR1 is SGHRS, CDR2 YFSETQ. The CDR3 contains 13 residues. In DNA, the CDR3 is TGCGCCAGCAGTTTTTCACCAGGTGAAAAACTGTTTTTT. Translated: CASSFSPGEKLFF.

This chain links TRBV7-6 with TRBJ2-7, with D perhaps given as TRBD1 or TRBD2 (6 bases each). CDR3 size: 18 residues. V was trimmed by 5 bases and J by 0 bases, leaving 23 bases between them. Germline lookup yields CDR1 SGHVS and CDR2 FNYEAQ. Written as DNA, the CDR3 is TGTGCCAGCAGCCCAAGGGGGGCGGGGACTGCCACCTCCTACGAGCAGTACTTC. Amino acids: CASSPRGAGTATSYEQYF.

The V and J genes are TRBV10-3 and TRBJ2-5; tentative D call: TRBD2 (5 bases). Germline V gives CDR1 ENHRY, CDR2 SYGVKD. V shed 2 bases and J shed 0 bases, with 7 bases lying between them. This CDR3 contains 14 residues. The CDR3 protein is CAISELGNQETQYF. Here the CDR3 DNA reads TGTGCCATCAGTGAGCTCGGGAACCAAGAGACCCAGTACTTC.

The V gene is TRBV19, the J gene TRBJ1-5; D gene ambiguous. Germline CDR1 is LNHDA and CDR2 is SQIVND (reference sequence). The CDR3 is 13 residues long. V was pared by 8 bases and J by 5 bases, with 13 bases between. As DNA, the CDR3 is TGTGCCAGTTCCATTAGACCCCATCAGCCCCAGCATTTT. Translation gives CASSIRPHQPQHF.

This clone was detected once. The chain couples TRBV15 to TRBJ2-1; possible D gene TRBD1, 6 bases. V lost 6 bases and J lost 4, with 16 bases in between. The CDR3 is made up of 15 amino acids. The germline CDR1 and CDR2 sequences are LNHNV and YYDKDF (reference sequence). This CDR3 is CATRGNGQNYNEQFF. Written as DNA, the CDR3 is TGTGCCACCAGGGGGAACGGACAGAATTACAATGAGCAGTTCTTC.

The chain has TRBV21-1 and TRBJ2-7; the D call in the table, TRBD2, was not verified against the DNA. TRBV21-1 is a documented pseudogene. CDR3 size: 14 residues. Here the CDR3 reads CASSNWGGGYEQYF. CDR3 DNA: TGTGCCAGCAGCAACTGGGGGGGAGGCTACGAGCAGTACTTC.

The rearrangement links TRBV19 to TRBJ2-2; 9 bases are a match to TRBD1. The CDR3 sequence is 15 residues long. Germline V gene data show CDR1 as LNHDA and CDR2 as SQIVND (reference sequence). With 6 bases clipped from V and 6 bases from J, the junction kept 8 bases outside the gene matches. The CDR3 coding sequence is TGTGCCAGTAGGAGATGGGACAGGGTGTCCGGGGAGCTGTTTTTT. Protein product: CASRRWDRVSGELFF.

The rearrangement joins TRBV2 to TRBJ1-5; no definite D call. Deletions cut 4 bases from V and 5 bases from J, with 12 bases between. The CDR3 contains 14 residues. Germline-derived CDR1 and CDR2 are SNHLY and FYNNEI. CDR3 coding DNA: TGTGCCAGCAGTGGTCAACAGAGAGATCAGCCCCAGCATTTT. It specifies CASSGQQRDQPQHF.